These 2 T cell receptor beta chains were all obtained from the same sample, sequenced in a study of CD8 T cells in Susac syndrome. Random hexamers served to reverse transcribe roughly 0.45 to 1 ug RNA. TCRdb reprocessed the immunoSEQ multiplex PCR reads with MiXCR, giving one entry per CDR3 protein. The sample shows about 130,000 distinct CDR3 sequences, more than 85% of them seen only once. Sequenced: CD8+ T cells from PBMCs. Receptors originate from a human donor with multiple sclerosis.

This rearrangement joins TRBV30 to TRBJ1-1; tentative D call: TRBD1 (6 bases). CDR1 is GTSNPN and CDR2 is SVGIG in the germline V gene (reference sequence). The CDR3 contains 15 residues. V lost 8 bases to trimming and J lost 10 bases, with 29 bases between them. Here the CDR3 DNA reads TGTGCCGTCACGACCGTGGTGGCGGGGACAACAGTAGCTTTCTTT. This sequence encodes CAVTTVVAGTTVAFF.

V usage is TRBV27 and J usage is TRBJ2-4; 7 nucleotides match TRBD1. There are 14 residues in the CDR3. J was trimmed by 4 bases and V by 5 bases; bases with no gene match: 5. In germline, CDR1 is MNHEY, CDR2 SMNVEV (reference sequence). CDR3: CASSGRDRKNIQYF. The CDR3 bases are TGTGCCAGCAGTGGCCGGGACAGAAAAAACATTCAGTACTTC.